These 2 T cell receptor beta chains originate from one sample sequenced in a study of T cell clonality in common variable immunodeficiency. The table came from immunoSEQ multiplex PCR; TCRdb's copy has only in-frame clones and leaves some out. The sample presents some 28,000 clones, none singletons. The sequenced material came from peripheral blood mononuclear cells. The receptors originated from a person aged 18 to 70 in good health.

This clone was counted ten times or more. Coverage ceases 3 residues before the CDR3 finishes, and the germline J gene fills in the end. The genes are TRBV7-3 and TRBJ2-5, with 7 nucleotides matching TRBD2. The germline gives CDR1 SGHTA, CDR2 FQGTGA. Germline trimming cut 2 bases from V and 5 bases from J; bases unmatched to any gene: 11. CDR3 length: 16 amino acids. The CDR3 DNA, read in part, is TGTGCCAGCAGCTTAGTTCAAACCGGGGGGTCCGAGACC. Its protein product is CASSLVQTGGSET. The full-length CDR3 reads as CASSLVQTGGSETQYF.

Comments on this clone: The read gets to within 3 residues of the CDR3 end, and the germline J gene fills in the rest. J is TRBJ1-2 and V is TRBV13; a weak D match, TRBD1 (5 bases). Germline V gene lookup returns CDR1 PRHDT and CDR2 FYEKMQ (reference sequence). The CDR3 spans 15 residues. V shed 1 base and J shed 4 bases, with 13 bases lying between them. The CDR3 sequence is CASSLEGFSLYGYTF. The sequenced CDR3 bases are TGTGCCAGCAGCTTAGAGGGGTTTAGCCTCTATGGC.